This TCR beta chain was identified in a study of cytomegalovirus exposure and HLA in healthy donors (dated by TCRdb to about 2017). Study-wide context: A later analysis indicated that the 95 to 150 validation repertoires were generated on the platform also employed for the 700 or so repertoires of the first cohort. The aim of the study was to test whether cataloging public T cell receptors could identify signatures of past pathogen exposure. A separate validation cohort of about 110 different subjects was used in addition to the roughly 670-subject first cohort. High-throughput TCR immunosequencing, statistical association of individual TCRs with disease status, and machine learning were combined to predict cytomegalovirus infection status.

To prepare the library, the immunoSEQ multiplex PCR assay was applied. In the original analysis: To diagnose cytomegalovirus status from the catalog of TCR beta chain sequences, a statistical classification framework was built. In TCRdb, the immuneACCESS table is reduced to in-frame sequences with V and J assigned. These tables do not hold every clone; where another copy was compared, an unresolved V gene accounts for under half, and the others remain unexplained. Clone size and the V and J calls come from that table; the DNA yielded D and trimming. Recorded for this sample are some 200,000 clones; under 95% of them occurred a single time. Approximately 0.99% of the sample rests with the top ten. Here is what the overall study found, with its caveats: The classifier was reported to diagnose cytomegalovirus status with high specificity and sensitivity in both the original cohort and the validation cohort. In the study, 150 to 200 TCR beta chains were listed as associated with cytomegalovirus. Subsequent analysis determined that TCRs grouped into clusters in the first cohort also showed a tendency toward co-occurrence across the 120 validation repertoires, and approximately 94% of cluster scores exceeded 0. According to the authors, the approach could potentially be generalized to other disease states and immunological phenotypes. Across donors, most TCR sequences were observed very rarely, whereas some public TCRs were present in many individuals. The validation cohort had no HLA typing available for a later analysis, so co-occurrence within that cohort was assessed over all 130 or so repertoires. A few of the identified cytomegalovirus-associated TCR beta chains were confirmed in vitro to be specific for cytomegalovirus antigens.

As to this clone: The antigen it binds to is not known. No base qualities exist here, and no much larger clone lies one base off it.

CDR3 length: 14 amino acids, cysteine to phenylalanine. Only the CDR3 DNA stays, 42 bases, in frame from base 1. CDR1 SGHTA and CDR2 FQGNSA were looked up in the germline V gene. Trimmed from V: 4 bases; trimmed from J: 4 bases; junction bases lacking a gene match: 5. Separate from the approximately 700-subject first cohort, the validation cohort of roughly 110 subjects was the group to which the donors belonged. The chain joins TRBV7-2 to TRBJ1-2, with 8 bases in between that match TRBD1. This TCR came from a woman aged 18-29 years in good health and CMV-seronegative. The sequenced material came from PBMCs. The CDR3 reads CASSSPTGAYGYTF. The DNA reads TGTGCCAGCAGCTCCCCGACAGGGGCCTATGGCTACACCTTC.